This TCR beta chain is drawn from a study of OX40 agonist ivuxolimab in advanced cancers. As for the study in general: The patients got ivuxolimab, which is an agonistic anti-OX40 (CD134) antibody. Cohort: around 86% men, mean age 60, aged about 20 to 85. Overall study results and limits: On average, CD8+ T cells showed a greater number of expanded clones than CD4+. There was clonal expansion of CD4+ and CD8+ blood T cells by week 6 at 0.1 to 3.0 mg/kg.

In the case of this clone: The target antigen is unknown.

Sequenced by immunoSEQ multiplex PCR; TCRdb stores in-frame clones only, minus some. The sample includes 45,000 to 60,000 clones, roughly 90% of them seen just once. The sequence was collected from an adult with an advanced solid tumor such as melanoma, head and neck, liver or kidney cancer. The sample in question was CD4+ or CD8+ T cells sorted from blood, obtained in a trial of the OX40 agonist ivuxolimab.

The CDR3 DNA reads TGTGCCAGCAGCCCCGGAGGCGGGATGAGCGGGGAGCTGTTTTTT. Translated: CASSPGGGMSGELFF. The chain joins TRBV7-4 to TRBJ2-2; D is possibly TRBD2 (6 bases). The CDR3 length is 15 residues. The germline V gene encodes CDR1 SGHVT and CDR2 SQSDAQ. V lost 5 bases to trimming and J lost 7 bases, with 17 bases between them.